This TCR beta chain was found in a study of human T cells and chemical hapten exposure. Background on the study: TCR yields per sample varied mostly from small pooled library volume differences.

Germline lookup yields CDR1 SGHRS and CDR2 YFSETQ. Trimming took 3 bases from V and 4 from J; bases not matched to a gene: 10. This CDR3 contains 16 residues. Regarding the study as a whole: No alteration of TCRs above 1 in 1000 frequency was seen with DPC sensitization.

The study used a library that attached unique molecular identifiers to individual cDNA molecules. TCRdb recomputed calls from the RACE reads with MiXCR, one row per CDR3 protein. The table lists about 65,000 distinct CDR3 sequences, about 6% of them singletons. This clonotype has a handful of counts. No antigen is known for it. Time point reported: healthy volunteer bleed at 6 weeks. It was from unfractionated whole blood that total RNA was extracted. Material: whole blood. V usage is TRBV5-1 and J usage is TRBJ2-1; the match to TRBD2 covers 7 bases. The receptor's source is a female donor in good health. Some clones in this sample may be carry-over from other donors' samples. The CDR3 spells CASSYSGLLIYNEQFF. CDR3 DNA sequence: TGCGCCAGCAGCTATAGCGGGCTACTGATTTACAATGAGCAGTTCTTC.